This section outlines one T cell receptor (beta chain) sequence together with its context. Its specificity is not known. Libraries of TCR beta came from iRepertoire HTBI primers plus Arm-PCR of CDR3 regions. TCRdb re-analysed the multiplex PCR reads in MiXCR, keeping a single row per CDR3 protein. The table lists about 620,000 distinct CDR3 sequences, 16% of them singletons. This sample is part of a study of regulatory T cells in long-lasting Graves disease. Study conclusions and caveats: It was in persistent disease that TRBV28, TRBJ1-2 and TRBJ2-5 were favored. The study found lower TCR diversity in persistent Graves' patients than in newly diagnosed ones.

Sample time point: newly diagnosed GD, antithyroid drugs for less than 3 months. Construction of the TCR library relied on RNA isolated from PBMCs. Germline V gene data show CDR1 as KGHSH and CDR2 as LQKENI. Germline trimming cut 3 bases from V and 5 bases from J; bases unmatched to any gene: 9. This CDR3 spans 16 amino acids. A further study also used this sample, focusing on T cells in Graves' hyperthyroidism and ophthalmopathy. As reported in that work: Most clonotypes expanded in the thyroid (above 0.001) were also present in blood.

The rearrangement uses TRBV18 and TRBJ2-5; 10 bases agree with TRBD2. This sequence originates from a woman between 25 and 40 years old with Graves disease. This sample comprised peripheral blood mononuclear cells (PBMCs), obtained at new diagnosis, from a patient treated with antithyroid drugs. CDR3 DNA sequence: TGTGCCAGCTCACCCACGGTCAATAGCGGGAGGGAGACCCAGTACTTC. Translating gives CASSPTVNSGRETQYF.